Listed here are 3 T cell receptor beta chains from one sample, sequenced in a study of blood T cell repertoires in COVID-19. Repertoires were generated with immunoSEQ multiplex PCR, while TCRdb's copy carries only in-frame clones and drops some. This sample yields about 71,000 clones, of which around 84% are seen a single time; more than 6.5% belongs to the top ten. The sequenced sample consisted of peripheral blood. The receptors come from a man aged 45-65 years with active COVID-19.

The chain joins TRBV3-1 (or the pseudogene TRBV3-2) to TRBJ2-3; 8 bases fit TRBD2. The CDR3 totals 14 residues. Germline V gene lookup returns CDR1 LGHDT and CDR2 YNNKEL (reference sequence). The J segment lost 3 bases and the V segment lost 3 bases, leaving 2 bases of the junction unmatched. CDR3 sequence: CASSHGLATDTQYF. CDR3 DNA sequence: TGTGCCAGCAGCCACGGACTAGCTACAGATACGCAGTATTTT.

This rearrangement joins TRBV19 to TRBJ2-3; 8 bases are shared with TRBD1. V shed 1 base, J shed 5 bases, and the junction held 8 bases outside the gene matches. This CDR3 is built from 16 residues. The germline V gene has CDR1 LNHDA and CDR2 SQIVND (reference sequence). The CDR3, as DNA: TGTGCCAGTAGTATAGCCCCCGGACAGGGAGGAGATACGCAGTATTTT. Protein product: CASSIAPGQGGDTQYF.

The rearrangement joins TRBV10-2 to TRBJ2-5, with 15 nucleotides matching TRBD2. Germline CDR1 and CDR2: WSHSY and SAAADI. This CDR3 spans 16 amino acids. The V segment lost 6 bases and the J segment 2 bases; nucleotides outside the gene matches: 4. The CDR3 DNA is TGCGCCAGCAGCTCAGGACTAGCGGGAGGGCAAGAGACCCAGTACTTC. Translated, it gives CASSSGLAGGQETQYF.